A single sample is the source of the 22 T cell receptor beta chains below, sequenced in a study of vaccination and CD4 T cells after COVID-19. These receptors are not linked to any known antigen. Treatment specified: approximately 9-day PBMC culture with coronavirus spike peptide pools or control peptides (ViraFEST assay). With the Oncomine TCR Beta short-read assay, DNA from cultured CD4+ T cells was sequenced. TCRdb used MiXCR to reprocess the PCR reads, holding one entry per CDR3 protein. The sample yields about 15,000 distinct CDR3 sequences, around three quarters seen once. The sequencing sample was made of CD4+ T cells from blood, cultured in vitro. Receptor source: a human donor who had recovered from COVID-19.

This clonotype was seen a single time. The chain has TRBV20-1 and TRBJ2-7; unclear D gene. CDR3 length: 12 residues. The V end lost 1 base, the J end lost 3 bases, and 7 bases lay between the germline ends. Per the germline V gene, CDR1 is DFQATT and CDR2 is SNEGSKA (reference sequence). CDR3: CSARGTSYEQYF. The CDR3 coding sequence is TGCAGTGCTAGAGGAACCAGCTACGAGCAGTACTTC.

This clonotype was picked up one time. The genes are TRBV18 and TRBJ2-5, with 7 bases aligning to TRBD1. From germline, CDR1 is KGHSH and CDR2 LQKENI. The length of the CDR3 is 14 residues. The V gene end was trimmed by 6 bases and the J gene end by 5 bases; junction bases not matched to a gene: 9. This CDR3 is CASSSPGQMETQYF. The CDR3 nucleotides are TGTGCCAGCTCGAGCCCGGGACAGATGGAGACCCAGTACTTC.

J is TRBJ2-1 and V is TRBV20-1; D might be TRBD1 (5 bases). The CDR3 covers 14 residues. V was pared by 6 bases and J by 4 bases, with 16 bases between. From germline, CDR1 is DFQATT and CDR2 SNEGSKA (reference sequence). CDR3 in DNA: TGCAGTGCCCCGCCTGACAACAGGTACAATGAGCAGTTCTTC. Residues: CSAPPDNRYNEQFF.

The V gene is TRBV15, the J gene TRBJ2-6, with 9 positions matching TRBD2. The V gene end was trimmed by 5 bases and the J gene end by 2 bases; junction bases not matched to a gene: 10. The CDR3 runs to 18 residues. The germline CDR1 and CDR2 sequences are LNHNV and YYDKDF (reference sequence). The CDR3, as DNA: TGTGCCACCAGCTTGAACGGGCTAGCGGGGCCTGGGGCCAACGTCCTGACTTTC. Protein sequence: CATSLNGLAGPGANVLTF.

The chain recombines TRBV6-1 with TRBJ1-5; no clear D. Germline loops: CDR1 MNHNS, CDR2 SASEGT. V was trimmed by 6 bases and J by 6 bases, leaving 12 bases between them. This CDR3 has 13 residues. CDR3 sequence reads: CASRNQVGQPQHF. For the CDR3, the DNA is TGTGCCAGCAGAAACCAGGTGGGTCAGCCCCAGCATTTT.

This clonotype was seen only a few times. CDR3 loop: CASRKKAGASTDTQYF. The CDR3 DNA reads TGTGCCAGCAGGAAAAAAGCGGGAGCCAGCACAGATACGCAGTATTTT. The chain recombines TRBV27 with TRBJ2-3; the match to TRBD2 covers 8 bases. V gave up 6 bases and J gave up 0 bases; unmatched junction bases: 8. The CDR3 has 16 residues. Germline CDR1 and CDR2: MNHEY and SMNVEV (reference sequence).

V gene TRBV6-2 or TRBV6-3 combines with J gene TRBJ2-7, with TRBD2 as a possible D gene (5 bases). Germline loops: CDR1 MNHEY, CDR2 SVGEGT. The CDR3 has 12 amino acids. V lost 0 bases and J 8 bases, leaving 8 bases between the germline ends. CDR3 loop: CASSYSAEKQYF. The DNA for the CDR3 is TGTGCCAGCAGTTACTCAGCGGAGAAGCAGTACTTC.

The V and J genes are TRBV20-1 and TRBJ2-1, with 10 bases lining up with TRBD2. Trimming at V came to 5 bases and at J to 8 bases, leaving 6 bases not matched to a gene. In germline, CDR1 is DFQATT, CDR2 SNEGSKA (reference sequence). The CDR3 contains 13 residues. CDR3 amino acids: CSALASGRYEQFF. The CDR3 region has the DNA TGCAGTGCTTTGGCTAGCGGGAGATATGAGCAGTTCTTC.

V and J are TRBV21-1 and TRBJ1-5; the DNA was not compared with TRBD1, the D call given in the table. TRBV21-1 is annotated as a pseudogene. The CDR3 is 17 residues long. CDR3 DNA: TGTGCCAGCAGCAAAGAATCCAGGCAGGTAGGGGGGCAGCCCCAGCATTTT. Protein product: CASSKESRQVGGQPQHF.

The chain combines TRBV11-2 with TRBJ2-7; tentatively, D is TRBD1 (6 bases). Germline CDR1 is SGHAT and CDR2 is FQNNGV. This CDR3 has 15 residues. V lost 5 bases and J lost 4, with 18 bases in between. The CDR3 DNA reads TGTGCCAGCAGCCTATCGACAGGTCTCGGGTACGAGCAGTACTTC. Its translation: CASSLSTGLGYEQYF.

V is TRBV20-1 and J is TRBJ2-5; 9 positions agree with TRBD1. Unmatched junction bases numbered 15, after V lost 6 bases and J lost 7 bases. The CDR3 is 15 residues long. Germline V gene lookup returns CDR1 DFQATT and CDR2 SNEGSKA (reference sequence). In DNA form, the CDR3 reads TGCAGTGCCAGTCTAAAAAGGACAGGGGTCCTGACCCAGTACTTC. The encoded protein is CSASLKRTGVLTQYF.

CDR3 sequence reads: CATSVGVSYGYTF. The DNA of the CDR3 is TGTGCCACCAGTGTTGGGGTATCCTATGGCTACACCTTC. The chain joins TRBV24-1 to TRBJ1-2; unclear D gene. Germline CDR1 and CDR2: KGHDR and SFDVKD. V dropped 5 bases and J dropped 4 bases, with 10 bases sitting between them. This CDR3 has 13 amino acids.

The chain's CDR3 is CSAPYNGEGVTGELFF. The CDR3 DNA is TGCAGTGCTCCCTATAATGGGGAGGGAGTAACCGGGGAGCTGTTTTTT. The chain has TRBV20-1 and TRBJ2-2; 7 positions match TRBD2. Germline loops: CDR1 DFQATT, CDR2 SNEGSKA (reference sequence). Trimming took 5 bases from V and 5 from J; bases not matched to a gene: 14. The CDR3 runs 16 residues.

The rearrangement joins TRBV7-2 to TRBJ2-7, with D perhaps TRBD2 (5 bases). Between the trimmed V and J ends, which lost 1 base and 5 bases, there was a span of 27 bases. The CDR3 is made up of 19 amino acids. The V gene's germline CDR1 is SGHTA and CDR2 FQGNSA. CDR3 protein: CASSLGHPGTRRFPDEQYF. The CDR3 DNA reads as TGTGCCAGCAGCTTAGGGCACCCCGGAACTAGAAGGTTTCCAGACGAGCAGTACTTC.

This clonotype was counted a few times. The rearrangement links TRBV5-1 to TRBJ1-1; TRBD1 matches at 7 bases. This CDR3 comprises 17 residues. Losses at the gene ends were 4 bases for V and 1 base for J; bases not matched to a gene: 13. The germline gives CDR1 SGHRS, CDR2 YFSETQ. The CDR3 region is CASSPRQGGFRNTEAFF. In nucleotides, the CDR3 is TGCGCCAGCAGCCCCAGACAGGGAGGTTTTCGGAACACTGAAGCTTTCTTT.

The rearrangement uses TRBV6-2 or TRBV6-3 and TRBJ2-5; 12 bases agree with TRBD2. V shed 6 bases and J 4 bases; nucleotides not matched to a gene: 15. The CDR3 sequence is 18 residues long. Looked up from germline, CDR1 is MNHEY and CDR2 is SVGEGT. The DNA of the CDR3 is TGTGCCAGCAGCGGACTAGCGGGACTCGTTCAGCAGGGAGAGACCCAGTACTTC. Its translation: CASSGLAGLVQQGETQYF.

CDR3 residues: CASSSRVYYNEQFF. The CDR3 DNA reads TGTGCCAGCAGCTCCCGGGTCTATTACAATGAGCAGTTCTTC. This chain uses TRBV7-6 with TRBJ2-1; D not certain. The length of the CDR3 is 14 residues. CDR1 is SGHVS and CDR2 is FNYEAQ in the germline V gene. The germline V and J ends were trimmed by 4 bases and 4 bases, with 11 bases remaining between them.

The chain is built from TRBV20-1 and TRBJ1-5; maybe TRBD1 (6 bases). Trimming cost V 3 bases and J 5 bases, with 11 bases left between them. CDR1 and CDR2 from the germline V gene are DFQATT and SNEGSKA (reference sequence). The CDR3 is 13 residues long. The CDR3 DNA is TGCAGTGCTAGGGGAACAGGGTATCAGCCCCAGCATTTT. It encodes CSARGTGYQPQHF.

The chain employs TRBV24-1 and TRBJ2-1, with 9 positions matching TRBD1. The V gene end was trimmed by 4 bases and the J gene end by 7 bases; junction bases not matched to a gene: 7. Germline V CDR1 and CDR2: KGHDR, SFDVKD. The CDR3 runs to 15 residues. CDR3 in DNA: TGTGCCACCAGTGACCCCAGGACAGGGGTAAATGAGCAGTTCTTC. Amino acids: CATSDPRTGVNEQFF.

The V gene is TRBV7-3, the J gene TRBJ2-2, with 10 bases that match TRBD1. Trimming removed 3 bases from V and 6 bases from J; junction bases left unmatched: 4. The CDR3 length is 15 residues. Per germline, CDR1 SGHTA and CDR2 FQGTGA. CDR3 loop: CASSLDRGRPGELFF. In DNA, the CDR3 is TGTGCCAGCAGCTTGGACAGGGGGAGGCCCGGGGAGCTGTTTTTT.

The chain carries TRBV12-3 or TRBV12-4 and TRBJ2-7; D remains ambiguous. The CDR3 runs 14 residues. V shed 6 bases and J shed 2 bases, with 14 bases lying between them. CDR3 region: CASSPYSGAYEQYF. The CDR3 region has the DNA TGTGCCAGCAGCCCCTATAGTGGGGCCTACGAGCAGTACTTC.

The table lists this clonotype with a count of one. The rearrangement uses TRBV7-4 and TRBJ1-1; 10 bases agree with TRBD1. The CDR3 sequence is 15 residues long. Germline V gene sequence: CDR1 SGHVT, CDR2 SQSDAQ. After removal of 2 bases from V and 5 bases from J, the junction contained 5 bases not matched to a gene. The CDR3 DNA reads as TGTGCCAGCAGCTTATCCGGGACAGGGGTTACTGAAGCTTTCTTT. This codes for CASSLSGTGVTEAFF.